This passage covers 15 T cell receptor beta chains from one sample sequenced in a study of cytomegalovirus exposure and HLA in healthy donors. It was with 60 Vbeta and 13 Jbeta primers that the PCR ran. Sequenced by immunoSEQ multiplex PCR; TCRdb stores in-frame clones only, minus some. The sample has about 190,000 clones; 80% to 90% are singletons. The sample taken for sequencing was PBMCs. These receptors all come from a man aged 25-45 years in good health and CMV-seronegative.

The V gene is TRBV6-4, the J gene TRBJ2-1, with 9 bases identical to TRBD2. Germline V gene sequence: CDR1 MRHNA, CDR2 SNTAGT. The V and J ends lost 6 bases and 13 bases, in that order; junction bases with no gene match: 10. The length of the CDR3 is 13 residues. The CDR3: CASRPAREGPQFF. The DNA of the CDR3 is TGTGCCAGCAGGCCCGCGCGGGAGGGGCCCCAGTTCTTC.

This rearrangement joins TRBV28 to TRBJ1-2; a possible D gene is TRBD1 (5 bases). This CDR3 has 13 amino acids. Trimming pared 7 bases from V and 8 bases from J, leaving 17 bases between. Germline V gene lookup returns CDR1 MDHEN and CDR2 SYDVKM. CDR3 sequence: CASTTGGMWGYTF. Written as DNA, the CDR3 is TGTGCCAGCACCACGGGGGGGATGTGGGGCTACACCTTC.

This clone was picked up one time. The gene calls are TRBV11-2 and TRBJ2-7; 12 nucleotides align to TRBD2. Germline V gene data show CDR1 as SGHAT and CDR2 as FQNNGV. The V and J ends lost 4 bases and 6 bases, in that order; junction bases with no gene match: 4. This CDR3 contains 14 residues. In DNA form, the CDR3 reads TGTGCCAGCAGCTCGACTAGCGGGGGATCCGAGCAGTACTTC. This encodes CASSSTSGGSEQYF.

The chain combines TRBV5-4 with TRBJ1-6; TRBD1 is a possible D gene (5 bases). Trimming cost V 4 bases and J 0 bases, with 11 bases left between them. This CDR3 is built from 16 residues. Germline V gives CDR1 SGHNT, CDR2 YYREEE (reference sequence). The CDR3 loop reads CASSPDTSSYNSPLHF. The CDR3, as DNA: TGTGCCAGCAGCCCGGACACGAGCTCCTATAATTCACCCCTCCACTTT. Based on the CDR3 plus reference TRBV5-4 and TRBJ1-6, the full variable domain is ETGVTQSPTHLIKTRGQQVTLRCSSQSGHNTVSWYQQALGQGPQFIFQYYREEENGRGNFPPRFSGLQFPNYSSELNVNALELDDSALYLCASSPDTSSYNSPLHFGNGTRLTVT.

The chain carries TRBV9 and TRBJ2-2; the match to TRBD2 covers 7 bases. The length of the CDR3 is 14 residues. Germline assignment: CDR1 SGDLS and CDR2 YYNGEE. V dropped 3 bases and J dropped 4; count of bases not matched to a gene: 3. CDR3 loop: CASSATSSTGELFF. As DNA, the CDR3 is TGTGCCAGCAGCGCGACTAGCAGCACCGGGGAGCTGTTTTTT.

The sample holds a few counts of this clone. The chain employs TRBV27 and TRBJ1-5; D is ambiguous. This CDR3 is built from 14 residues. V lost 2 bases and J lost 7, with 12 bases in between. CDR1 and CDR2 (germline): MNHEY, SMNVEV (reference sequence). The CDR3 DNA is TGTGCCAGCAGTTTAGCGGGTACGGGGCAGCCCCAGCATTTT. This translates into CASSLAGTGQPQHF.

This clone was observed once. The genes are TRBV5-6 and TRBJ2-3; D not resolved. The CDR3 has 13 residues. Germline CDR1 reads SGHDT; CDR2 reads YYEEEE. Trimming shortened V by 3 bases and J by 2 bases, and 7 bases separated the two germline ends. The CDR3 sequence: CASSSRLTDTQYF. The CDR3 nucleotides are TGTGCCAGCAGCTCTAGACTCACAGATACGCAGTATTTT.

This chain uses TRBV2 with TRBJ2-1, with a weak D call TRBD2 (5 bases). Per the germline V gene, CDR1 is SNHLY and CDR2 is FYNNEI. V dropped 4 bases and J dropped 9 bases, with 19 bases sitting between them. CDR3 size: 15 residues. The CDR3 coding sequence is TGTGCCAGCAGTGTGGGGTCGGGGATGGGTGGTGAGCAGTTCTTC. It is translated as CASSVGSGMGGEQFF.

The rearrangement links TRBV29-1 to TRBJ2-3; D might be TRBD2 (5 bases). The CDR3 runs 12 residues. CDR1 and CDR2 from the germline V gene are SQVTM and ANQGSEA. The V and J ends lost 3 bases and 7 bases respectively, with 11 bases between them. Here the CDR3 DNA reads TGCAGCGTTGAGGGAGCCCCTAATACGCAGTATTTT. Protein: CSVEGAPNTQYF.

The chain links TRBV29-1 to TRBJ2-5; D is unresolved. Germline V gene sequence: CDR1 SQVTM, CDR2 ANQGSEA. The CDR3 covers 14 residues. V was clipped by 7 bases and J by 0 bases, with 15 bases between them. CDR3 residues: CSAVPEMYQETQYF. In nucleotides, the CDR3 is TGCAGCGCCGTCCCAGAAATGTACCAAGAGACCCAGTACTTC.

The chain has TRBV6-6 and TRBJ2-5; possibly TRBD1 for D (6 bases). The J call is uncertain, as TRBJ2-7 better fits the DNA end. Germline assignment: CDR1 MNHNY and CDR2 SVGAGI (reference sequence). The CDR3 runs 14 residues. The CDR3: CASTFGGQSHEQYF. For the CDR3, the DNA is TGTGCCAGCACCTTTGGAGGACAGTCCCACGAGCAGTACTTC.

This clone was observed a few times. V usage is TRBV4-2 and J usage is TRBJ2-3; 9 nucleotides line up with TRBD2. The germline gives CDR1 LGHNA, CDR2 YNFKEQ. The J segment lost 6 bases and the V segment lost 1 base, leaving 8 bases of the junction unmatched. CDR3 length: 16 amino acids. The CDR3 loop is CASSQVGRGGRDTQYF. DNA for the CDR3: TGTGCCAGCAGCCAAGTCGGGCGGGGGGGCCGGGATACGCAGTATTTT.

The rearrangement links TRBV5-1 to TRBJ2-7, with TRBD2 as a possible D gene (5 bases). CDR3 length: 14 amino acids. CDR1 is SGHRS, CDR2 YFSETQ, per germline. V dropped 0 bases and J dropped 6 bases, with 13 bases sitting between them. This CDR3 is CASSLEVPEGEQYF. CDR3 DNA: TGCGCCAGCAGCTTGGAGGTCCCAGAGGGCGAGCAGTACTTC.

The chain employs TRBV7-9 and TRBJ1-5; perhaps TRBD1 as D (6 bases). The germline V gene encodes CDR1 SEHNR and CDR2 FQNEAQ (reference sequence). This CDR3 contains 14 residues. The germline V and J ends were trimmed by 4 bases and 4 bases, with 11 bases remaining between them. The CDR3 here is CASSSRDTNQPQHF. CDR3 nucleotide sequence: TGTGCCAGCAGCTCCCGGGACACAAATCAGCCCCAGCATTTT.

The J gene is TRBJ2-3, the V gene TRBV29-1; TRBD1 might be the D (5 bases). The CDR3 has 13 amino acids. The V gene's germline CDR1 is SQVTM and CDR2 ANQGSEA. V dropped 4 bases and J dropped 4 bases, with 12 bases sitting between them. Written as DNA, the CDR3 is TGCAGCGTTGTAAGGGGCGGTTCAGATACGCAGTATTTT. Residues: CSVVRGGSDTQYF.